This passage covers 13 T cell receptor beta chains from one sample sequenced in a study of blood T cell repertoires in COVID-19. TCRdb's table, derived via immunoSEQ multiplex PCR, lists solely in-frame clones and lacks some. The sample consists of around 43,000 clones, approximately 90% of them appearing once. The sequenced material came from peripheral blood. Source of these receptors: a human donor in a cohort sampled during active COVID-19.

The rearrangement uses TRBV3-1 (or the pseudogene TRBV3-2) and TRBJ2-1; 9 nucleotides line up with TRBD2. Trimming at V came to 7 bases and at J to 9 bases, leaving 10 bases not matched to a gene. The CDR3 length is 14 residues. Germline values: CDR1 LGHDT, CDR2 YNNKEL (reference sequence). CDR3 sequence reads: CASKDAGGLGEQFF. CDR3 coding DNA: TGTGCCAGCAAGGACGCGGGGGGGCTCGGTGAGCAGTTCTTC.

This chain links TRBV18 with TRBJ2-1; possibly TRBD1 for D (6 bases). Trimming took 2 bases from V and 8 from J, leaving 13 bases between them. The CDR3 is 14 amino acids. CDR1 and CDR2 from the germline V gene are KGHSH and LQKENI. This CDR3 reads CASSPVSGDHEQFF. DNA for the CDR3: TGTGCCAGCTCACCAGTCTCAGGGGACCATGAGCAGTTCTTC.

This rearrangement joins TRBV19 to TRBJ2-5, with TRBD1 matching over 9 bases. Germline CDR1 reads LNHDA; CDR2 reads SQIVND (reference sequence). The trim removed 6 bases at V and 5 bases at J, leaving 7 bases unmatched. The CDR3 extends over 14 amino acids. CDR3 sequence reads: CASRGTGSGETQYF. CDR3 coding DNA: TGTGCCAGTAGGGGGACAGGGAGTGGGGAGACCCAGTACTTC.

The J gene is TRBJ1-2, the V gene TRBV5-1; D uncertain. This CDR3 comprises 15 residues. Germline lookup yields CDR1 SGHRS and CDR2 YFSETQ. The germline V and J ends were trimmed by 0 bases and 2 bases, with 11 bases remaining between them. Here the CDR3 DNA reads TGCGCCAGCAGCTTGGACAGTAGTCAGAACTATGGCTACACCTTC. Translated: CASSLDSSQNYGYTF.

The chain combines TRBV2 with TRBJ1-4; a possible D gene is TRBD1 (5 bases). The V end was cut by 11 bases, the J end by 6 bases, with 13 bases between. The germline CDR1 and CDR2 sequences are SNHLY and FYNNEI. CDR3 length: 12 amino acids. CDR3 in DNA: TGTGCCCGAAAGGGGCTTGATGAAAAACTGTTTTTT. Its translation is CARKGLDEKLFF. The full variable domain, with the rest looked up from reference TRBV2 and TRBJ1-4, is EPEVTQTPSHQVTQMGQEVILRCVPISNHLYFYWYRQILGQKVEFLVSFYNNEISEKSEIFDDQFSVERPDGSNFTLKIRSTKLEDSAMYFCARKGLDEKLFFGSGTQLSVL.

V usage is TRBV7-2 and J usage is TRBJ2-2, with D possibly TRBD2 on 6 matching bases. V was trimmed by 3 bases and J by 7 bases, leaving 15 bases between them. Germline V lookup: CDR1 SGHTA, CDR2 FQGNSA. The length of the CDR3 is 15 residues. CDR3 bases: TGTGCCAGCAGCTTTGGCGGGACCTTTGGCGGGGAGCTGTTTTTT. Amino acids: CASSFGGTFGGELFF.

This chain joins TRBV7-2 and TRBJ1-2; no firm D call. Per the germline V gene, CDR1 is SGHTA and CDR2 is FQGNSA. V dropped 2 bases and J dropped 8 bases, with 15 bases sitting between them. The CDR3 sequence is 14 residues long. The CDR3 loop reads CASSLNSGGAGYTF. DNA for the CDR3: TGTGCCAGCAGCTTAAATTCAGGAGGAGCAGGCTACACCTTC.

This clone was seen more than once but under ten times. The V and J genes are TRBV3-1 (or the pseudogene TRBV3-2) and TRBJ2-1; 10 nucleotides align to TRBD2. The junction had 6 bases not matched to a gene; V was cut back by 1 base and J by 6 bases. This CDR3 has 16 residues. Germline-derived CDR1 and CDR2 are LGHDT and YNNKEL (reference sequence). The CDR3 here is CASSQARAGGPNEQFF. In DNA, the CDR3 is TGTGCCAGCAGCCAAGCTCGAGCGGGAGGGCCCAATGAGCAGTTCTTC.

The chain employs TRBV6-5 and TRBJ1-1; perhaps TRBD1 as D (6 bases). This CDR3 region has 12 residues. Trimming removed 4 bases at V and 4 bases at J, with 7 bases between. The germline CDR1 and CDR2 sequences are MNHEY and SVGAGI. The CDR3 sequence is CASSSGVTEAFF. DNA of the CDR3: TGTGCCAGCAGTTCAGGGGTCACTGAAGCTTTCTTT.

The chain employs TRBV7-9 and TRBJ1-4, with 7 nucleotides matching TRBD1. Germline V gene lookup returns CDR1 SEHNR and CDR2 FQNEAQ (reference sequence). The CDR3 has 13 amino acids. The V segment lost 4 bases and the J segment 6 bases; nucleotides outside the gene matches: 2. This CDR3 is CASSWGQHEKLFF. The DNA of the CDR3 is TGTGCCAGCAGCTGGGGACAGCATGAAAAACTGTTTTTT.

The chain combines TRBV30 with TRBJ2-7; 11 positions match TRBD1. The CDR3 is made up of 14 amino acids. V trimming: 2 bases; J trimming: 4 bases; junction bases outside the gene matches: 4. Looked up from germline, CDR1 is GTSNPN and CDR2 is SVGIG (reference sequence). CDR3: CAWSPGQGAYEQYF. The CDR3 nucleotides are TGTGCCTGGAGTCCAGGACAGGGGGCTTACGAGCAGTACTTC.

This clone was picked up one time. This sequence joins TRBV6-1 and TRBJ2-3, with TRBD2 matching over 9 bases. This CDR3 is built from 16 residues. CDR1 and CDR2 (germline): MNHNS, SASEGT. Germline trimming cut 4 bases from V and 0 bases from J; bases unmatched to any gene: 5. The CDR3 nucleotides are TGTGCCAGCAGTGCCCTAGCGGGGACTAGCACAGATACGCAGTATTTT. This sequence encodes CASSALAGTSTDTQYF.

The V and J genes are TRBV27 and TRBJ2-5; 10 nucleotides agree with TRBD1. This CDR3 comprises 15 residues. Trimming took 3 bases from V and 2 from J; bases not matched to a gene: 3. Germline CDR1 MNHEY, CDR2 SMNVEV (reference sequence). CDR3 region: CASSFWTGGQETQYF. CDR3 coding DNA: TGTGCCAGCAGTTTCTGGACAGGGGGGCAAGAGACCCAGTACTTC.